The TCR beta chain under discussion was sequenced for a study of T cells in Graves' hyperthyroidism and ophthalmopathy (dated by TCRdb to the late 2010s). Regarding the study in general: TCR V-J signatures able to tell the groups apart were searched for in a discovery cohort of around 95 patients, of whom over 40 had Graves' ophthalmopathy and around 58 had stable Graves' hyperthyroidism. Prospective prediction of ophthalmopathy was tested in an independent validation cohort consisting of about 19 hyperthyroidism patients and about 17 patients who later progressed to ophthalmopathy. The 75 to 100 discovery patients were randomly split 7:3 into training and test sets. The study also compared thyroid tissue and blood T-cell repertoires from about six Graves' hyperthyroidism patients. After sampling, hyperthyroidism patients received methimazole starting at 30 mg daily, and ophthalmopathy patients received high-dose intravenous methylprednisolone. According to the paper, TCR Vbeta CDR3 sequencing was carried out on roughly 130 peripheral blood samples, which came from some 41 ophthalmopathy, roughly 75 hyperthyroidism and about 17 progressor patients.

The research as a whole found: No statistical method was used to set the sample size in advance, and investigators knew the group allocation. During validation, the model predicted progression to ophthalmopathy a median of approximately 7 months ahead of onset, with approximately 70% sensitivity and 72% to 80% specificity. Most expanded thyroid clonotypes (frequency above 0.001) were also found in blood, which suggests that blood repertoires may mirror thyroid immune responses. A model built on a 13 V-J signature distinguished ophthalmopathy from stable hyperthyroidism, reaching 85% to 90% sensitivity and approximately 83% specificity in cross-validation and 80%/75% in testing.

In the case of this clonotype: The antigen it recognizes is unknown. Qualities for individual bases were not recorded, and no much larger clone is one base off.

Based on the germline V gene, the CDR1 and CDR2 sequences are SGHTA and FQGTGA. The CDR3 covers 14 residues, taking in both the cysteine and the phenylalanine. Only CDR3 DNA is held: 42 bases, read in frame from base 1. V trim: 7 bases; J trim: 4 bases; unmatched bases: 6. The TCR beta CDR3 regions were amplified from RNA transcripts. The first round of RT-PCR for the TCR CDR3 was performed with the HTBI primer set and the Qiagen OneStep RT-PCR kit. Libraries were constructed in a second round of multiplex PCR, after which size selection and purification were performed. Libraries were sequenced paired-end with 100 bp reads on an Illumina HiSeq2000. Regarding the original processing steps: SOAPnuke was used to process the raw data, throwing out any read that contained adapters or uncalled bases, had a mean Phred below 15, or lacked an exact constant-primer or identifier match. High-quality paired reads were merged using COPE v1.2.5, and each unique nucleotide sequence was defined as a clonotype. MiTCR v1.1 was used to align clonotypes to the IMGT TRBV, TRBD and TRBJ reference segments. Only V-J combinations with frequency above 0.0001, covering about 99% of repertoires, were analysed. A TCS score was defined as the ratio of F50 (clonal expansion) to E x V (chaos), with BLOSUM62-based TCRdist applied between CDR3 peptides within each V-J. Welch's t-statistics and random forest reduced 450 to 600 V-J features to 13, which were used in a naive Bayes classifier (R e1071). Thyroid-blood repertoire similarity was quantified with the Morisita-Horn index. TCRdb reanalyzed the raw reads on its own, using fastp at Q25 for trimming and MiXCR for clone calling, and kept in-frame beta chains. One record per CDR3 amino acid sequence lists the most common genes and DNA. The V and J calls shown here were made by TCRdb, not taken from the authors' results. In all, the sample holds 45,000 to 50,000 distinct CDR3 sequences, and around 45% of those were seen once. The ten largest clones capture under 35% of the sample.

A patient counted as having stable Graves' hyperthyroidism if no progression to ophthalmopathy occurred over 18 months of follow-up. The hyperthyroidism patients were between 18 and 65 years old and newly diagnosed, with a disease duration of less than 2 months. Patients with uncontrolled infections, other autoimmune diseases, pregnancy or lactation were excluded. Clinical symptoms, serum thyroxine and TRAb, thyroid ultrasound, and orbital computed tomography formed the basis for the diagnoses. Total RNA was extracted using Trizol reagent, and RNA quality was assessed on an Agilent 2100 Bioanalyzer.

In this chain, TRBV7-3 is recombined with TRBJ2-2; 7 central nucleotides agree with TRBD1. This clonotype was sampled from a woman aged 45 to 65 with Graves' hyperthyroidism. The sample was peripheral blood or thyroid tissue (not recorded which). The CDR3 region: CASTNRGSTGELFF. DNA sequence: TGTGCCAGCACTAACAGGGGAAGCACCGGGGAGCTGTTTTTT.